This passage covers 18 T cell receptor beta chains from one sample sequenced in a study of T cell repertoires in cytomegalovirus infection. In TCRdb, the reads were re-called with MiXCR into one record per CDR3 protein. The data contain fewer than 300,000 distinct CDR3 sequences, roughly 26% of them singletons. Sequencing used PBMCs. These receptors were taken from a human donor in good health (CMV status not recorded). Some clones in this sample may be carry-over from other donors' samples.

In this sample, this clonotype turned up a few times. V gene TRBV4-1 combines with J gene TRBJ2-3, with 8 positions matching TRBD1. Germline V lookup: CDR1 MGHRA, CDR2 YSYEKL. V lost 0 bases and J lost 6; bases outside the gene matches: 2. The CDR3 is 14 residues long. CDR3 nucleotides: TGCGCCAGCAGCCAAGACAGGGGGCCCGATACGCAGTATTTT. Encoded protein: CASSQDRGPDTQYF.

In regard to this clonotype: This clone may be a read error of a much larger clone one base away. J is TRBJ2-3 and V is TRBV7-9, with D perhaps TRBD1 (5 bases). The CDR3 length is 14 residues. From germline, CDR1 is SEHNR and CDR2 FQNEAQ (reference sequence). The CDR3 here is CASSFGAGTYTQYF. The CDR3 DNA reads as TGTGCCAGCAGCTTTGGGGCCGGCACATATACGCAGTATTTT.

This clonotype was seen more than once but under ten times. V usage is TRBV7-9 and J usage is TRBJ1-1, with D possibly being TRBD1 (6 bases). The CDR3 contains 13 residues. Germline values: CDR1 SEHNR, CDR2 FQNEAQ (reference sequence). V was trimmed by 3 bases and J by 6 bases, leaving 11 bases between them. CDR3 sequence (DNA): TGTGCCAGCAGCTTCACAGGGAATGCTGAAGCTTTCTTT. The encoded protein is CASSFTGNAEAFF. The full variable domain, completed using reference TRBV7-9 and TRBJ1-1, is DTGVSQNPRHKITKRGQNVTFRCDPISEHNRLYWYRQTLGQGPEFLTYFQNEAQLEKSRLLSDRFSAERPKGSFSTLEIQRTEQGDSAMYLCASSFTGNAEAFFGQGTRLTVV.

This clonotype was detected only once. The chain is built from TRBV2 and TRBJ1-2; TRBD1 matches 12 bases. The length of the CDR3 is 15 residues. Germline CDR1 is SNHLY and CDR2 is FYNNEI. With V trimmed by 3 bases and J by 7 bases, 6 bases remained unmatched. The CDR3 sequence is CASSEGTGGLGGYTF. Written as DNA, the CDR3 is TGTGCCAGCAGTGAGGGGACAGGGGGCCTGGGTGGCTACACCTTC.

The V and J genes are TRBV30 and TRBJ1-6; possible D gene TRBD1, 5 bases. Deletions cut 0 bases from V and 6 bases from J, with 12 bases between. The CDR3 totals 15 residues. Germline lookup yields CDR1 GTSNPN and CDR2 SVGIG (reference sequence). Here the CDR3 reads CAWSVDSRSNSPLHF. In DNA, the CDR3 is TGTGCCTGGAGTGTCGACAGCCGGTCTAATTCACCCCTCCACTTT.

J is TRBJ1-4 and V is TRBV2; D is possibly TRBD1 (6 bases). CDR1 is SNHLY, CDR2 FYNNEI, per germline. Trimming cost V 6 bases and J 8 bases, with 16 bases left between them. The CDR3 spans 14 residues. This CDR3 is CASSETGYGEKLFF. In DNA form, the CDR3 reads TGTGCCAGCAGCGAAACAGGGTACGGGGAAAAACTGTTTTTT. The whole variable domain, remainder taken from reference TRBV2 and TRBJ1-4, is EPEVTQTPSHQVTQMGQEVILRCVPISNHLYFYWYRQILGQKVEFLVSFYNNEISEKSEIFDDQFSVERPDGSNFTLKIRSTKLEDSAMYFCASSETGYGEKLFFGSGTQLSVL.

Ten or more counts support this clonotype. The chain joins TRBV7-2 to TRBJ2-7; the match to TRBD2 covers 8 bases. The ends lost 1 base at V and 6 bases at J; junction bases unmatched: 5. This CDR3 contains 14 residues. CDR1 SGHTA and CDR2 FQGNSA come from the germline V gene. CDR3 DNA: TGTGCCAGCAGCTTAGGCGGGGGGCTCCCCGAGCAGTACTTC. This gives the protein CASSLGGGLPEQYF.

The V and J genes are TRBV28 and TRBJ2-5, with TRBD1 matching 9 bases. Germline CDR1 MDHEN, CDR2 SYDVKM. Trimming at V came to 6 bases and at J to 5 bases, leaving 7 bases not matched to a gene. The length of the CDR3 is 14 residues. CDR3 region: CASSYRGPGETQYF. The CDR3 nucleotides read TGTGCCAGCAGCTACAGGGGGCCCGGGGAGACCCAGTACTTC.

V usage is TRBV20-1 and J usage is TRBJ2-7, with a possible D match to TRBD2 (6 bases). Germline V gives CDR1 DFQATT, CDR2 SNEGSKA (reference sequence). This CDR3 comprises 13 residues. V was shortened by 5 bases and J by 8 bases, with 19 bases between the two germline ends. The chain's CDR3 is CSADSGGLVKQYF. Here the CDR3 DNA reads TGCAGTGCTGATAGCGGTGGCTTGGTGAAGCAGTACTTC.

This clonotype was seen more than once but under ten times. This chain joins TRBV28 and TRBJ1-1, with a possible D match to TRBD1 (5 bases). The V end was cut by 3 bases, the J end by 2 bases, with 7 bases between. Germline V CDR1 and CDR2: MDHEN, SYDVKM. The length of the CDR3 is 13 residues. CDR3 residues: CASSFWTNTEAFF. CDR3 nucleotide sequence: TGTGCCAGCAGTTTCTGGACAAACACTGAAGCTTTCTTT. The variable domain in full, with the rest retrieved from reference TRBV28 and TRBJ1-1, is DVKVTQSSRYLVKRTGEKVFLECVQDMDHENMFWYRQDPGLGLRLIYFSYDVKMKEKGDIPEGYSVSREKKERFSLILESASTNQTSMYLCASSFWTNTEAFFGQGTRLTVV.

This clonotype appeared many times. V is TRBV6-1 and J is TRBJ2-5, with 7 bases lining up with TRBD1. Looked up from germline, CDR1 is MNHNS and CDR2 is SASEGT. The CDR3 is 16 amino acids. The V segment lost 5 bases and the J segment 2 bases; nucleotides outside the gene matches: 11. The CDR3: CASSRSIGQAQETQYF. CDR3 in DNA: TGTGCCAGCAGTCGGTCGATTGGACAGGCACAAGAGACCCAGTACTTC.

This clonotype was detected a few times. The chain recombines TRBV7-2 with TRBJ2-1; D is unclear. Trimming removed 4 bases at V and 5 bases at J, with 9 bases between. This CDR3 comprises 13 residues. Per germline, CDR1 SGHTA and CDR2 FQGNSA. The CDR3 DNA sequence: TGTGCCAGCAGCTCCCATCGGGACAATGAGCAGTTCTTC. Residues: CASSSHRDNEQFF.

This clonotype was seen many times. The chain links TRBV7-2 to TRBJ2-3; D possibly uses TRBD1 or TRBD2 (5 bases each). V lost 6 bases to trimming and J lost 1 base, with 11 bases between them. Germline-derived CDR1 and CDR2 are SGHTA and FQGNSA. This CDR3 is built from 14 residues. CDR3 nucleotide sequence: TGTGCCAGCAGATCGGGGCGGGGCACAGATACGCAGTATTTT. The encoded protein is CASRSGRGTDTQYF.

CDR3 amino acids: CASSSDGGVQETQYF. In DNA form, the CDR3 reads TGTGCCAGCAGCTCGGACGGGGGGGTCCAAGAGACCCAGTACTTC. This chain uses TRBV7-2 with TRBJ2-5; 8 bases are a match to TRBD2. The CDR3 consists of 15 residues. The junction had 5 bases not matched to a gene; V was cut back by 4 bases and J by 1 base. Germline CDR1 is SGHTA and CDR2 is FQGNSA. The complete variable domain, with remaining parts taken from reference TRBV7-2 and TRBJ2-5, reads GAGVSQSPSNKVTEKGKDVELRCDPISGHTALYWYRQSLGQGLEFLIYFQGNSAPDKSGLPSDRFSAERTGGSVSTLTIQRTQQEDSAVYLCASSSDGGVQETQYFGPGTRLLVL.

The rearrangement links TRBV7-9 to TRBJ2-7; TRBD2 aligns across 14 bases. V shed 5 bases and J 2 bases; nucleotides not matched to a gene: 8. CDR1 is SEHNR, CDR2 FQNEAQ, per germline (reference sequence). The CDR3 spans 17 residues. The CDR3 bases are TGTGCCAGCAGCCCGGGACTAGCGGGAGTCTACGCCTACGAGCAGTACTTC. Residues: CASSPGLAGVYAYEQYF.

The sample holds many counts of this clonotype. The chain recombines TRBV7-2 with TRBJ1-1, with no clear D. V was clipped by 5 bases and J by 6 bases, with 7 bases between them. This CDR3 has 11 residues. Germline values: CDR1 SGHTA, CDR2 FQGNSA. This CDR3 reads CASSPLSEAFF. DNA of the CDR3: TGTGCCAGCAGCCCTCTATCTGAAGCTTTCTTT.

Notes on this clonotype: This clone may be a read error of a much larger clone one base away. The genes are TRBV7-9 and TRBJ2-5, with 9 positions matching TRBD2. Germline CDR1 SEHNR, CDR2 FQNEAQ (reference sequence). The CDR3 runs 15 residues. CDR3 sequence: CACSFPSGVQETQYF. The CDR3 DNA is TGTGCCTGCAGCTTTCCTAGCGGGGTACAAGAGACCCAGTACTTC.

A few counts support this clonotype. The chain links TRBV7-9 to TRBJ2-5; D not certain. The CDR3 runs to 12 residues. Germline V gives CDR1 SEHNR, CDR2 FQNEAQ (reference sequence). V gave up 7 bases and J gave up 5 bases, with 11 bases separating them. CDR3 nucleotides: TGTGCCAGCACAAACGCCGGGGAGACCCAGTACTTC. This encodes CASTNAGETQYF.